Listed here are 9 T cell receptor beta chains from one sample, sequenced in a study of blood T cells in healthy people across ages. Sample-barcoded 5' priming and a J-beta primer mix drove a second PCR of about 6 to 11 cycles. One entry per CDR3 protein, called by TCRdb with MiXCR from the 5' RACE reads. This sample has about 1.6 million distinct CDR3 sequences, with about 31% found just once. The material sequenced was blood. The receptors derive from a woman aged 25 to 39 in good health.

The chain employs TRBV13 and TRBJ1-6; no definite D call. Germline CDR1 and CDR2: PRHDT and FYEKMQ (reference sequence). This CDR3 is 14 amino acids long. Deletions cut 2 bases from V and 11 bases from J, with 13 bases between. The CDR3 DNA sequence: TGTGCCAGCAGCTTAAACCCTGTTCGGGCACCCCTCCACTTT. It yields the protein CASSLNPVRAPLHF. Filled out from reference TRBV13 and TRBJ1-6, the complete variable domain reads AAGVIQSPRHLIKEKRETATLKCYPIPRHDTVYWYQQGPGQDPQFLISFYEKMQSDKGSIPDRFSAQQFSDYHSELNMSSLELGDSALYFCASSLNPVRAPLHFGNGTRLTVT.

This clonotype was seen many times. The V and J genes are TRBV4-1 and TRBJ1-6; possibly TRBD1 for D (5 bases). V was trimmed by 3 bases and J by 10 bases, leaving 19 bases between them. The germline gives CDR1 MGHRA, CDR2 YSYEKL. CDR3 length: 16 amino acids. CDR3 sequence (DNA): TGCGCCAGCAGCCAGGATCTCAGGGAAGGAGAATCACCCCTCCACTTT. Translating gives CASSQDLREGESPLHF.

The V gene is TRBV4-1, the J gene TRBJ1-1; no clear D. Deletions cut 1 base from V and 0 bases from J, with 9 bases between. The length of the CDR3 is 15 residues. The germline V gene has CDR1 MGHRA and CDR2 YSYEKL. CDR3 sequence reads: CASSQGFSLNTEAFF. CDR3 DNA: TGCGCCAGCAGCCAAGGCTTCAGCTTGAACACTGAAGCTTTCTTT.

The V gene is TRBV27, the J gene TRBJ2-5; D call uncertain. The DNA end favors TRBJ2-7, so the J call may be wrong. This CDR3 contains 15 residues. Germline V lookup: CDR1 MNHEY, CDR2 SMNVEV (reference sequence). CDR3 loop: CASSKGPSWQFEQYF. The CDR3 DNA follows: TGTGCCAGCAGTAAAGGGCCCTCATGGCAGTTCGAGCAGTACTTC.

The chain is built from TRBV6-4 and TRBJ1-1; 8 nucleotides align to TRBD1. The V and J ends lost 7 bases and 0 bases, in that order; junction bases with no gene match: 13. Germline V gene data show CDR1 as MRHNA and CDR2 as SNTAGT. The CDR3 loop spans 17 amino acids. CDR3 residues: CASIPGQAKLMNTEAFF. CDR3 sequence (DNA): TGTGCCAGCATCCCGGGACAGGCGAAACTTATGAACACTGAAGCTTTCTTT.

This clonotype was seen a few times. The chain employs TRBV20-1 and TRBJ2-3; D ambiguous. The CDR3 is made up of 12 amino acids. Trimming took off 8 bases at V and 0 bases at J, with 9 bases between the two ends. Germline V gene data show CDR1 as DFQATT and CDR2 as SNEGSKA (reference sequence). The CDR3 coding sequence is TGCAGTACGTGGCATAGCACAGATACGCAGTATTTT. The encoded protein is CSTWHSTDTQYF.

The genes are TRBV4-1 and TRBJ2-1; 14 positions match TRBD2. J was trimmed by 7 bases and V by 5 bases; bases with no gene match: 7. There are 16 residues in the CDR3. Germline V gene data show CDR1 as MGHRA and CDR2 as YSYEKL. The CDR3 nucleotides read TGCGCCAGCAGCTCCCAGACTAGCGGGAGGGTTAATGAGCAGTTCTTC. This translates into CASSSQTSGRVNEQFF.

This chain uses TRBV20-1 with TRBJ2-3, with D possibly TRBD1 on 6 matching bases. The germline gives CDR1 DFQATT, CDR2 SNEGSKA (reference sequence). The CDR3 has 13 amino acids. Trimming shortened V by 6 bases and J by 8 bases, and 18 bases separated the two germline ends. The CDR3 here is CSAQMGAEGTQYF. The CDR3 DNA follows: TGCAGTGCCCAAATGGGGGCCGAGGGTACGCAGTATTTT.

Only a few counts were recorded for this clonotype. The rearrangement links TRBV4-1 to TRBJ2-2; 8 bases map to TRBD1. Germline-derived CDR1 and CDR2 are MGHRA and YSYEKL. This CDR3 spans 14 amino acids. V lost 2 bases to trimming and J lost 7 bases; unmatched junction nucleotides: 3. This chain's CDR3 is CASSQQGADGELFF. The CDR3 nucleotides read TGCGCCAGCAGCCAACAGGGGGCGGACGGGGAGCTGTTTTTT.